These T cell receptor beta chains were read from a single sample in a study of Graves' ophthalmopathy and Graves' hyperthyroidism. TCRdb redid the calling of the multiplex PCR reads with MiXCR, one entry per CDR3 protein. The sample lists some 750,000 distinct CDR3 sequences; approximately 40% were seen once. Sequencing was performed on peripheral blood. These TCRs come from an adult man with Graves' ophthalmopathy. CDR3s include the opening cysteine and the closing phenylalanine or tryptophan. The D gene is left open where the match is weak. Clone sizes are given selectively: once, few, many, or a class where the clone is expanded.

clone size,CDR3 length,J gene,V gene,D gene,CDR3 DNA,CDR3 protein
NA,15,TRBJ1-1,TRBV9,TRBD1,TGTGCCGGCAGCGTAGGGGGCCGCTCCGGAACTGAAGCTTTCTTT,CAGSVGGRSGTEAFF
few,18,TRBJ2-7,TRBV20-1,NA,TGCAGTGCTAGAGACGAACTGAAATTAGCGTCGAGCTCCTACGAGCAGTACTTC,CSARDELKLASSSYEQYF
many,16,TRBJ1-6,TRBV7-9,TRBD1,TGTGCCAGCAGCTCCTCTCGGACAGGGTCAGCTTCACCCCTCCACTTT,CASSSSRTGSASPLHF
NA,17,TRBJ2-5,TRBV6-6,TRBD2,TGTGCCAGCAGTTACCTAGCGGGGGGGCCTAACCAAGAGACCCAGTACTTC,CASSYLAGGPNQETQYF
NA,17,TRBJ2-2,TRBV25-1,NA,TGTGCCAGCAGTTATTGGGTTGGGCGGCATAACACCGGGGAGCTGTTTTTT,CASSYWVGRHNTGELFF
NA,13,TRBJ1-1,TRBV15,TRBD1,TGTGCCACCAGCGGCGGACAGGGGGCTTTCGCTTTCTTT,CATSGGQGAFAFF
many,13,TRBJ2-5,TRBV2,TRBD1,TGTGCCAGCAGCGGACAGGCCTTTTGGACCCAGTACTTC,CASSGQAFWTQYF
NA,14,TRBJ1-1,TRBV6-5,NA,TGTGCCAGCAGTTACCGGGACACAGTAACTGAAGCTTTCTTT,CASSYRDTVTEAFF
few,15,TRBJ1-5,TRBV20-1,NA,TGCAGTGCTCGGCGGGCAGGGGCAAGCAATCAGCCCCAGCATTTT,CSARRAGASNQPQHF
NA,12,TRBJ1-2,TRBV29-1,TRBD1,TGCAGCCAGGGGGACCCAAACTATGGCTACACCTTC,CSQGDPNYGYTF
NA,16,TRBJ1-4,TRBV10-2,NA,TGTGCCAGCTCACCATCGGTGGACAGTGTTAATGAAAAACTGTTTTTT,CASSPSVDSVNEKLFF
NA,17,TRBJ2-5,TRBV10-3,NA,TGTGCCATCAGTTACCCCGGATGGAGCCTGGATCAAGAGACCCAGTACTTC,CAISYPGWSLDQETQYF
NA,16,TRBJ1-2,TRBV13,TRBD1,TGTGCCAGCAGTTCCTTACCAGACAGGGTGAGCTATGGCTACACCTTC,CASSSLPDRVSYGYTF
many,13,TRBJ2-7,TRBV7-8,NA,TGTGCCAGCAGCTTAGAACCCGGGCACGAGCAGTACTTC,CASSLEPGHEQYF
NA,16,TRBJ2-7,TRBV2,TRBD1,TGTGCCAGCAGCTTAGTTAAGGGGGCGAGGTTCTACGAGCAGTACTTC,CASSLVKGARFYEQYF
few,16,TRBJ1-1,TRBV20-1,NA,TGCAGTGCTAGTGGCTCAGGGACGGATGACAGCACTGAAGCTTTCTTT,CSASGSGTDDSTEAFF
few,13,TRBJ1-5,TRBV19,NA,TGTGCCAGTAGTTGGGGGTTCTCTCAGCCCCAGCATTTT,CASSWGFSQPQHF
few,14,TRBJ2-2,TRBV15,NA,TGTGCCACCAGCTGGGTGAATCCCCCCGGGGAGCTGTTTTTT,CATSWVNPPGELFF
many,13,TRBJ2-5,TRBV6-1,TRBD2,TGTGCCAGCAGGGGAAGCGGGAGCGAGACCCAGTACTTC,CASRGSGSETQYF
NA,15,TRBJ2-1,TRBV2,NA,TGTGCCAGCAGTCGAGGTCAGGGGACCTACAATGAGCAGTTCTTC,CASSRGQGTYNEQFF
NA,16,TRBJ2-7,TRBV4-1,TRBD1,TGCGCCAGCAGCCAAGATGGAGGGACAGGGGTTTACGAGCAGTACTTC,CASSQDGGTGVYEQYF
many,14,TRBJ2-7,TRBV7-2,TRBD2,TGTGCCAGCACTGGGGGGGGGTTAGCCTACGAGCAGTACTTC,CASTGGGLAYEQYF
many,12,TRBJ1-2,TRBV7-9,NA,TGTGCCAGCAGCGTACACGACTATGGCTACACCTTC,CASSVHDYGYTF
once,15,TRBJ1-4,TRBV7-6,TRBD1,TGTGCCAGCAGCTTAGCTACGACAGGGTACGAAAAACTGTTTTTT,CASSLATTGYEKLFF
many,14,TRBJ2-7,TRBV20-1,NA,TGCAGTGCTCCTTCCTATGGGGGATACTACGAGCAGTACTTC,CSAPSYGGYYEQYF
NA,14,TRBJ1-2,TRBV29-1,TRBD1,TGCAGCGCGGAAACGGGACAGGGGGCAGATGGCTACACCTTC,CSAETGQGADGYTF
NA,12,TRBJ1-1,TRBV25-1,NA,TGTGCCACTAGAAGGGTCATCTCTGAAGCTTTCTTT,CATRRVISEAFF
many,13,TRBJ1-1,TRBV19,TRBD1,TGTGCCAGTAGTATTCGCCAGGGGGCGGAAGCTTTCTTT,CASSIRQGAEAFF
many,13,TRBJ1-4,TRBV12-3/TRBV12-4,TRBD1,TGTGCCAGCACGGATAGGGGGCTTGAAAAACTGTTTTTT,CASTDRGLEKLFF
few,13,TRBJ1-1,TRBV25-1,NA,TGTGCCAGCAAATCACAGACGAACACTGAAGCTTTCTTT,CASKSQTNTEAFF
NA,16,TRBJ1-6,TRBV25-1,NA,TGTGCCAGCAGTGCCCCCCTACTGGGCTTTCAGTCACCCCTCCACTTT,CASSAPLLGFQSPLHF
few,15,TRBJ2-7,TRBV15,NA,TGTGCCACCAGCAGAGATTCAGAGACAGACTACGAGCAGTACTTC,CATSRDSETDYEQYF
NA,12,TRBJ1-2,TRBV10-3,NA,TGTGCCAGCAGTTACTCGACGGGTGACTACACCTTC,CASSYSTGDYTF
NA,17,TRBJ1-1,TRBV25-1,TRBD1,TGTGCCAGCAGCGGGGGACAGGGGGCTATGACGAACACTGAAGCTTTCTTT,CASSGGQGAMTNTEAFF
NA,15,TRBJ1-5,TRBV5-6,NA,TGTGCCAGCAACTTGGCGGCAAATCGATATCAGCCCCAGCATTTT,CASNLAANRYQPQHF